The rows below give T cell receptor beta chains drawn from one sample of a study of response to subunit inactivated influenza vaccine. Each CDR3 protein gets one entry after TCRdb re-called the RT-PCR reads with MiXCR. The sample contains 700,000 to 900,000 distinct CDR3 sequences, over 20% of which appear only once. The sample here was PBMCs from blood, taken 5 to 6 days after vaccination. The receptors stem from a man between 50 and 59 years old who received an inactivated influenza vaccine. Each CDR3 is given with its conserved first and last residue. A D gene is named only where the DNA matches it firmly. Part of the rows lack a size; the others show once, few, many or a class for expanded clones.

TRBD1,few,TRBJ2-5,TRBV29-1,CSVRTGLGQETQYF
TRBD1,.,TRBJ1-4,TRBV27,CASSVGTAIGKLFF
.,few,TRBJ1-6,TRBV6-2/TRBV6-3,CATRDIENSPLHF
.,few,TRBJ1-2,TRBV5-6,CASRGAVYGYTF
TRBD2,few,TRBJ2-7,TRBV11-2,CASSLVGGGASKTYEQYF
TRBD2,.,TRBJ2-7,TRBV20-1,CSADIAGRYEQYF
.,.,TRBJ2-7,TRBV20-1,CSAHRDLGEQYF
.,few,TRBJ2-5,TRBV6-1,CASTGGAAGRETQYF
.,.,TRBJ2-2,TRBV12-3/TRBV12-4,CASSPRGTSNTGELFF
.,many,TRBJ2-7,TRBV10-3,CAISEEFTAPPYEQYF
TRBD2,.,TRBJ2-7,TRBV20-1,CSASGGSEQYF
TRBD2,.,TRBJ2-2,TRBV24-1,CATSDIAGGLGRTGELFF
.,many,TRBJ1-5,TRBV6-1,CASSPVQFNQPQHF
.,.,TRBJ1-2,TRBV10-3,CAISGAGYDYTF
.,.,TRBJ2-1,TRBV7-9,CASSRPSAGINEQFF
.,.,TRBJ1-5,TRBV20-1,CSAREGGQPQHF
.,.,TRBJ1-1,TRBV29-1,CSVQEGNTEAFF
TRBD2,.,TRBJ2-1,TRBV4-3,CASSQEGAAGGPNEQFF
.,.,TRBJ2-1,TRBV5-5,CASSFTYRAYEQFF
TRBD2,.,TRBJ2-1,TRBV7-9,CASSFSLAGVSYNEQFF
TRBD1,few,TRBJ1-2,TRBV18,CASSTNMEGGGDGYTF
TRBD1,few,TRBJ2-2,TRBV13,CASSFRGSPGELFF
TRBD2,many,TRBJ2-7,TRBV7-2,CASRRIGTSGDPKYF
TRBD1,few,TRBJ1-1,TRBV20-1,CSATRVRGQGALDTEAFF
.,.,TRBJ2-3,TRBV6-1,CASSEARPTDTQYF
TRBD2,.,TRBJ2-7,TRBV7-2,CASSLGGGTTYEQYF
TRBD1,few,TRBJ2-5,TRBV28,CASSRTGAGETQYF
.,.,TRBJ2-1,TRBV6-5,CASSYSRAGINEQFF
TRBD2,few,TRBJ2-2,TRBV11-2,CASSGIGTSGVSNRELFF
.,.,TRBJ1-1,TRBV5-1,CASSRGGGEAFF
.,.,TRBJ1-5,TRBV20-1,CSALRGTQPQHF
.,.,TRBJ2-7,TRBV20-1,CSSRARSYEQYF
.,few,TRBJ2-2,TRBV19,CASSPPFIGELFF
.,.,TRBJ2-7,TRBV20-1,CSARDPQRVSYEQYF
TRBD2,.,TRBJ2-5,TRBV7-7,CASSSPTSGRSILWRETQYF
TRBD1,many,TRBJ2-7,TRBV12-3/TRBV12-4,CASSRTGSLYEQYF
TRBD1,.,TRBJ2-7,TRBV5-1,CASSLVYRGEIVYEQYF
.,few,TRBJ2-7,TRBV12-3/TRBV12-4,CASSLVPSSGEQYF
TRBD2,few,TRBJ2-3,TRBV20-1,CSAPVIGGGAPDTQYF
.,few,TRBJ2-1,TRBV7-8,CASSLVANEQFF
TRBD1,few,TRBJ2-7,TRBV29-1,CSVGRTGSSYEQYF
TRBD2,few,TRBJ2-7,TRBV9,CASSAGSGDSYEQYF
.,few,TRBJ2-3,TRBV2,CASRTGRTDTQYF
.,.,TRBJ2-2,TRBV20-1,CSARDFRGPGELFF
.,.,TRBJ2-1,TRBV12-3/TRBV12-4,CASSLPGVGNEQFF
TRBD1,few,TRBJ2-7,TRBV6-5,CASSYLETGGGYEQYF
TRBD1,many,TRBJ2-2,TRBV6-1,CASSPGTGSTGELFF
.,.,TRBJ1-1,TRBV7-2,CASSLTSHTEAFF
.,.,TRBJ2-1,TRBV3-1,CASSPYEGHEQFF
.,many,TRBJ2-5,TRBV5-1,CASSLGAVYSQETQYF
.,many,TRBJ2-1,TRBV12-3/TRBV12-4,CASSFPGYNEQFF
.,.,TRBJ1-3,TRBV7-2,CASSESGAISGNTIYF
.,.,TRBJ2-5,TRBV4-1,CASSLLARVQETQYF
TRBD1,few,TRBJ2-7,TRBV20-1,CSARYFSRGSYEQYF
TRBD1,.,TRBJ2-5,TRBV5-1,CASAGQTGGLETQYF
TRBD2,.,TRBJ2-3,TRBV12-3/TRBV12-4,CASSAPGLALPDTQYF
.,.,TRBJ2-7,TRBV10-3,CAISLGAVYEQYF
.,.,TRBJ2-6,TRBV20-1,CSASLPSSGANVLTF
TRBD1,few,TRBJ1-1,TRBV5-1,CASSLTTGPNTEAFF